The 11 T cell receptor beta chains reported below all come from one sample, sequenced in a study of cytomegalovirus exposure and HLA in healthy donors. 13 Jbeta primers and 60 Vbeta primers were used for the PCR. Here immunoSEQ multiplex PCR was the method, and the copy in TCRdb shows in-frame clones only, minus some. The repertoire consists of some 190,000 clones, with 75% to 90% occurring once and the leading ten covering 1.3% to 1.5%. The sequenced material came from PBMCs. These receptors were taken from a girl aged 10 to 17 in good health and CMV-seropositive.

This CDR3 reads CASSLMDRDTEAFF. The CDR3, as DNA: TGTGCCAGCTCCCTTATGGACAGGGACACTGAAGCTTTCTTT. This chain connects TRBV18 to TRBJ1-1; 8 nucleotides match TRBD1. The CDR3 runs 14 residues. CDR1 is KGHSH and CDR2 is LQKENI in the germline V gene. Trimming removed 6 bases from V and 3 bases from J; junction bases left unmatched: 6.

The V gene is TRBV7-8, the J gene TRBJ1-1; D is uncertain. This CDR3 spans 13 amino acids. Germline CDR1 is SGHVS and CDR2 is FQNEAQ. Trimming left V 2 bases short and J 1 base short, with 5 bases between. DNA of the CDR3: TGTGCCAGCAGCTTAACCGGGAACACTGAAGCTTTCTTT. As protein: CASSLTGNTEAFF.

The chain is built from TRBV7-2 and TRBJ2-3; 7 nucleotides agree with TRBD1. The CDR3 sequence is 16 residues long. CDR1 is SGHTA and CDR2 is FQGNSA in the germline V gene. V trimming: 0 bases; J trimming: 1 base; junction bases outside the gene matches: 4. CDR3 protein: CASSLATGVGTDTQYF. The CDR3 bases are TGTGCCAGCAGCTTAGCCACAGGGGTGGGCACAGATACGCAGTATTTT.

The genes are TRBV25-1 and TRBJ1-2; weak D call: TRBD1 (5 bases). Trimming pared 3 bases from V and 0 bases from J, leaving 11 bases between. Germline V gene data show CDR1 as MGHDK and CDR2 as SYGVNS. This CDR3 is 15 amino acids long. The CDR3 bases are TGTGCCAGCAGTGAGGCTTGGGGGGCTAACTATGGCTACACCTTC. Translated: CASSEAWGANYGYTF.

The chain recombines TRBV10-2 with TRBJ1-1; D possibly corresponds to TRBD1 (6 bases). Germline-derived CDR1 and CDR2 are WSHSY and SAAADI. Trimming took off 8 bases at V and 4 bases at J, with 17 bases between the two ends. The CDR3 consists of 14 residues. The CDR3 DNA is TGCGCCAGCGGCTCGGGGGGGCGCGGCACTGAAGCTTTCTTT. Its protein is CASGSGGRGTEAFF.

The chain couples TRBV28 to TRBJ1-1; 7 bases line up with TRBD1. This CDR3 has 11 residues. V dropped 5 bases and J dropped 8; count of bases not matched to a gene: 2. Germline CDR1 and CDR2: MDHEN and SYDVKM. Written as DNA, the CDR3 is TGTGCCAGCAGTATCAGGGGGGAAGCTTTCTTT. It yields the protein CASSIRGEAFF.

This clone was detected only once. The chain uses TRBV15 and TRBJ2-7, with D tentatively TRBD2 (5 bases). CDR3 length equals 14 residues. Germline CDR1 and CDR2: LNHNV and YYDKDF (reference sequence). Trimming cost V 0 bases and J 1 base, with 7 bases left between them. The CDR3 DNA reads TGTGCCACCAGCAGAGATGAGGGATCCTACGAGCAGTACTTC. Translating it yields CATSRDEGSYEQYF.

The gene calls are TRBV21-1 and TRBJ2-5; TRBD2 is taken as the D call from the table, unchecked against the DNA. TRBV21-1 is a known pseudogene. CDR3 length: 13 residues. The CDR3 DNA reads TGTGCCAGCAGCAACCCTCTCACTAAATCCCAGTACTTC. The encoded protein is CASSNPLTKSQYF.

This chain joins TRBV27 and TRBJ2-1, with 10 bases aligning to TRBD2. The V gene end was trimmed by 4 bases and the J gene end by 5 bases; junction bases not matched to a gene: 11. Germline V CDR1 and CDR2: MNHEY, SMNVEV (reference sequence). The CDR3 covers 17 residues. CDR3 sequence: CASSSSRLAGVDNEQFF. The CDR3 nucleotides read TGTGCCAGCAGTTCCTCCCGGCTAGCGGGAGTAGACAATGAGCAGTTCTTC.

This sequence joins TRBV7-9 and TRBJ2-1, with D possibly being TRBD2 (6 bases). Looked up from germline, CDR1 is SEHNR and CDR2 is FQNEAQ (reference sequence). Trimming shortened V by 5 bases and J by 0 bases, and 14 bases separated the two germline ends. This CDR3 is built from 16 residues. This chain's CDR3 is CASSRDWDSSYNEQFF. The CDR3 DNA reads TGTGCCAGCAGCCGTGACTGGGACTCCTCCTACAATGAGCAGTTCTTC.

The rearrangement uses TRBV30 and TRBJ2-5; possible D gene TRBD2, 5 bases. The germline V gene has CDR1 GTSNPN and CDR2 SVGIG (reference sequence). V was cut by 2 bases and J by 1 base, with 11 bases left in between. The CDR3 runs 14 residues. CDR3 sequence: CAWSPGKLQETQYF. Here the CDR3 DNA reads TGTGCCTGGAGTCCGGGAAAACTCCAAGAGACCCAGTACTTC.